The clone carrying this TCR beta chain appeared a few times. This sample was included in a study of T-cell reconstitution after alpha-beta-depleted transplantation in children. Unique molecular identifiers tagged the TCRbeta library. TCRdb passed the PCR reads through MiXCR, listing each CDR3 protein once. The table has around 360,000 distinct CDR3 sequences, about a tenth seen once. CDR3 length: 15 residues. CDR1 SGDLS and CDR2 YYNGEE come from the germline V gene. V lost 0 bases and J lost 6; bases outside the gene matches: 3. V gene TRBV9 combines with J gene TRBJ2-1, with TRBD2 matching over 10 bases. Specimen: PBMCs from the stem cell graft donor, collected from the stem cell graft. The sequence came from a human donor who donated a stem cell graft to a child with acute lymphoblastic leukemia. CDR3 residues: CASSVDLAGANEQFF. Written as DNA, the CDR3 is TGTGCCAGCAGCGTAGATCTAGCGGGGGCCAATGAGCAGTTCTTC.